The present T cell receptor beta chain was sequenced within a study of Tregs in tolerant kidney transplant recipients. V dropped 0 bases and J dropped 4 bases, with 14 bases sitting between them. The CDR3 runs 15 residues. Per the germline V gene, CDR1 is SGHKS and CDR2 is YYEKEE (reference sequence). About this clone: Its antigen is not identified.

TCRdb keeps only in-frame clones here, not all; method: immunoSEQ multiplex PCR. The sample has approximately 17,000 clones, approximately 57% seen once. Sequencing was done on a sample of Tregs from blood cultured with allogeneic cells. The V and J genes are TRBV5-5 and TRBJ2-7, with D perhaps matching TRBD1 or TRBD2 (5 bases each). This TCR was sampled from a human donor in good health. The CDR3 coding sequence is TGTGCCAGCAGCTTGGGAAGATGGGGGATATACGAGCAGTACTTC. Residues: CASSLGRWGIYEQYF.